The sequence of this TCR beta chain was determined in a study of blood T cell repertoires in COVID-19. CDR1 is GTSNPN and CDR2 is SVGIG in the germline V gene (reference sequence). This CDR3 has 15 amino acids. V was trimmed by 2 bases and J by 0 bases, leaving 13 bases between them. Authors' methods: Amplifying reference gene primers gave estimates of nucleated cell counts. The table came from immunoSEQ multiplex PCR; TCRdb's copy has only in-frame clones and leaves some out. That table is the source of V, J and clone size, and D and trimming were worked out from the DNA. The sample comprises a few hundred thousand clones, roughly 79% of which are singletons, and approximately 15% rests with the top ten. Cohorts were determined from participant-reported clinical history. Recovered participants had two consecutive negative NP/OP PCR tests, healthcare professional clearance, or symptom resolution.

The receptor's source is a man aged 40-55 years who had recovered from COVID-19. The material sequenced was PBMCs or T cells enriched from blood (not recorded which). The chain recombines TRBV30 with TRBJ1-1; unclear D gene. The CDR3 here is CAWSIGLSMNTEAFF. The CDR3 nucleotides read TGTGCCTGGAGTATAGGACTTAGCATGAACACTGAAGCTTTCTTT.